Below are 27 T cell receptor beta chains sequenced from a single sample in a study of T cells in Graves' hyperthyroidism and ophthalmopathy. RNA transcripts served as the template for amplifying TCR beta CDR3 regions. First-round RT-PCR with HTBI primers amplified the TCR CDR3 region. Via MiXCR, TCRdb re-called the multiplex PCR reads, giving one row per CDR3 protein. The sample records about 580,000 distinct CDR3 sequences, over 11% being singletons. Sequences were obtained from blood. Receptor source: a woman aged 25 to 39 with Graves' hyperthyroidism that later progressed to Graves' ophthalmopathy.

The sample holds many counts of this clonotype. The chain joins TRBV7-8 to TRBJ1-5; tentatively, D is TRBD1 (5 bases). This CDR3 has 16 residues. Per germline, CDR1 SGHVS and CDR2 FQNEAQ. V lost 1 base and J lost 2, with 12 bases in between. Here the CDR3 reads CASSLGTRDGNQPQHF. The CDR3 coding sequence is TGTGCCAGCAGCTTAGGAACCAGGGATGGCAATCAGCCCCAGCATTTT.

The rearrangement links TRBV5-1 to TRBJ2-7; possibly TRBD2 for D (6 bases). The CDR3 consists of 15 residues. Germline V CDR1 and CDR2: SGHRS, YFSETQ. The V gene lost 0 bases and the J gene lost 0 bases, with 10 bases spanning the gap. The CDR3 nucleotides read TGCGCCAGCAGCTTGGCCGGGACTCACTCCTACGAGCAGTACTTC. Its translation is CASSLAGTHSYEQYF.

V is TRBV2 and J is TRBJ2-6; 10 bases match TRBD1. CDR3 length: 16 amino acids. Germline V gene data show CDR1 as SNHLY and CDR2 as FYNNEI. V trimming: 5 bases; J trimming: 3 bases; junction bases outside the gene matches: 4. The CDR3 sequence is CASSQGQGHGANVLTF. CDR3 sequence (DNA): TGTGCCAGCAGTCAGGGACAGGGGCATGGGGCCAACGTCCTGACTTTC.

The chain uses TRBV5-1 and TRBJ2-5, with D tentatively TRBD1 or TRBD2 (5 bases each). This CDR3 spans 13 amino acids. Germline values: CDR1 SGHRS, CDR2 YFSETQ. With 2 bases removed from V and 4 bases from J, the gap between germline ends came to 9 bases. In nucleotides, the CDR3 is TGCGCCAGCAGCTTCCAGGGACGAGAGACCCAGTACTTC. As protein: CASSFQGRETQYF.

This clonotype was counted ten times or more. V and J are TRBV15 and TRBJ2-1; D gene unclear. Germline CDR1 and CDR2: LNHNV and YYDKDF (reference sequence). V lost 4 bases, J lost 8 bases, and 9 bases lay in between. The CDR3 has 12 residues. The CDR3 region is CATSTLVDEQFF. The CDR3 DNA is TGTGCCACCAGCACTCTGGTGGATGAGCAGTTCTTC.

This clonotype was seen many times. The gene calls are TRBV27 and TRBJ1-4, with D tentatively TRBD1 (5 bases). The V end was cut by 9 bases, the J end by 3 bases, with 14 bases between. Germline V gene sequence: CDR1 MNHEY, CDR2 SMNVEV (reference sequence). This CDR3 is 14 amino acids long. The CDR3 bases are TGTGCCAGTAACCGGAGGGGTCCTAATGAAAAACTGTTTTTT. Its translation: CASNRRGPNEKLFF.

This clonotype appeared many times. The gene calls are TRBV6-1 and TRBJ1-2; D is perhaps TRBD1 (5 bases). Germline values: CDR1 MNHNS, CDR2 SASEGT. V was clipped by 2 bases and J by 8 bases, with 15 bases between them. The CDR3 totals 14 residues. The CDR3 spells CASSELSGTGGYTF. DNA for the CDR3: TGTGCCAGCAGTGAATTATCAGGGACGGGGGGCTACACCTTC.

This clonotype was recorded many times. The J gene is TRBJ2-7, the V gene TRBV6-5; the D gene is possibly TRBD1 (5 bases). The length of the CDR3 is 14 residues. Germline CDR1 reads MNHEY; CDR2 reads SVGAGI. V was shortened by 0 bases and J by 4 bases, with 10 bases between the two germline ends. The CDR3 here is CASSYSPGWYEQYF. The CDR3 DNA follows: TGTGCCAGCAGTTACTCGCCAGGGTGGTACGAGCAGTACTTC.

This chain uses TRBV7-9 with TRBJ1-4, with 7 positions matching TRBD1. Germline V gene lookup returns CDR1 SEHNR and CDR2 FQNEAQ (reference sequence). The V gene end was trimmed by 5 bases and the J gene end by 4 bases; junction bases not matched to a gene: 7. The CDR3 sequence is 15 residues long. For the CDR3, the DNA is TGTGCCAGCAGCCTACTCCAGGGGGGTAATGAAAAACTGTTTTTT. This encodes CASSLLQGGNEKLFF.

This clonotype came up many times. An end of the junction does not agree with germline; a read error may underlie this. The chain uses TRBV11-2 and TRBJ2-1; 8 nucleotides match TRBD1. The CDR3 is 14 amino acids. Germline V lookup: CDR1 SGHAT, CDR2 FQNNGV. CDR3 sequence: CASTLQGVSNEQFF. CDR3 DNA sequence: TGTGCCAGCACCTTACAGGGGGTGAGCAATGAGCAGTTCTTC.

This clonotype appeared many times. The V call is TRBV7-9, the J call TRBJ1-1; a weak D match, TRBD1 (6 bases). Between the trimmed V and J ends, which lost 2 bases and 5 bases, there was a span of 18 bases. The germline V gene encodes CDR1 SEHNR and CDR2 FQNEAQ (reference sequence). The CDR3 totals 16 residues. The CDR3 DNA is TGTGCCAGCAGCTTACAAACAGGGACGTTTGTAACTGAAGCTTTCTTT. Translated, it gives CASSLQTGTFVTEAFF.

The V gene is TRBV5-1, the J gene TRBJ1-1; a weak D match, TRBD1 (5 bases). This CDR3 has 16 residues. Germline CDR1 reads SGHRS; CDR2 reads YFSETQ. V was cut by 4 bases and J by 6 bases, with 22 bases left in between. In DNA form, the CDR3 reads TGCGCCAGCAGCCCCCGGGGGAGCGTGGAGGGTTCTGAAGCTTTCTTT. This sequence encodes CASSPRGSVEGSEAFF.

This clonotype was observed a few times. Here the CDR3 DNA reads TGTGCCAGCAGCTTGTTTAGCTCCTACAATGAGCAGTTCTTC. Translated: CASSLFSSYNEQFF. The V and J genes are TRBV7-6 and TRBJ2-1; D gene uncertain. V lost 3 bases and J lost 0, with 6 bases in between. This CDR3 has 14 amino acids. Germline loops: CDR1 SGHVS, CDR2 FNYEAQ.

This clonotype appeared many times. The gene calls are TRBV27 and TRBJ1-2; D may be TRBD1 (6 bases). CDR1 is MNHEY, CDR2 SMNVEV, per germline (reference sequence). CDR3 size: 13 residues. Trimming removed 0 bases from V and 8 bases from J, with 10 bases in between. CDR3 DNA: TGTGCCAGCAGTTTATCGCAGGGGCGCGGCTACACCTTC. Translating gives CASSLSQGRGYTF.

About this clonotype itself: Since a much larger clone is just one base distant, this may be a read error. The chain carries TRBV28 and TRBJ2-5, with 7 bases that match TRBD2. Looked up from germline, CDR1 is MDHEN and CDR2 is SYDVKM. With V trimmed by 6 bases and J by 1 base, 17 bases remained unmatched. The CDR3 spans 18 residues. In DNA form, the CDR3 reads TGTGCCAGCAGCTTAACGGGGGAGCTAGCGGCCCTCCAAGAGACCCAGTACTTC. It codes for CASSLTGELAALQETQYF.

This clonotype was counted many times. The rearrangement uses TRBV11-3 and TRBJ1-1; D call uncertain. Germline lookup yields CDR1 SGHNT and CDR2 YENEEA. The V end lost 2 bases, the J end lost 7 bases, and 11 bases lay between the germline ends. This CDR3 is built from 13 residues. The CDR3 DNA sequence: TGTGCCAGCAGCTTAATGACGAGCGGTGAAGCTTTCTTT. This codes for CASSLMTSGEAFF. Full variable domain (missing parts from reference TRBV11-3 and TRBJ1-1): EAGVVQSPRYKIIEKKQPVAFWCNPISGHNTLYWYLQNLGQGPELLIRYENEEAVDDSQLPKDRFSAERLKGVDSTLKIQPAELGDSAVYLCASSLMTSGEAFFGQGTRLTVV.

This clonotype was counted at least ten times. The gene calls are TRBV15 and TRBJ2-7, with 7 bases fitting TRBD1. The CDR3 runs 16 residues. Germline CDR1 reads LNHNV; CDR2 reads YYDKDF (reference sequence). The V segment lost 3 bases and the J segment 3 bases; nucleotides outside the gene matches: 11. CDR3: CATSRGTGTAGYEQYF. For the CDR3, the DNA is TGTGCCACCAGCAGGGGTACCGGGACAGCTGGCTACGAGCAGTACTTC.

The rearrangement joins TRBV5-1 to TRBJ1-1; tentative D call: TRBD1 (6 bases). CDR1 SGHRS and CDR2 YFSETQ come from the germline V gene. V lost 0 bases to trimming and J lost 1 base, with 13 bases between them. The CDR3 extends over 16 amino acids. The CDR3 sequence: CASSLAGGAQNTEAFF. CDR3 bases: TGCGCCAGCAGCTTGGCCGGGGGGGCGCAGAACACTGAAGCTTTCTTT.

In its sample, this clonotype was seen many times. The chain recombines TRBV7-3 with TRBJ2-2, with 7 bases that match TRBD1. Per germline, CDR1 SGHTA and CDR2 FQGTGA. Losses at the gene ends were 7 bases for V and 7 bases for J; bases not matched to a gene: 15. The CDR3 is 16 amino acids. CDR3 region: CASTEGDRDPGGELFF. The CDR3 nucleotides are TGTGCCAGCACCGAGGGAGACAGGGATCCCGGCGGGGAGCTGTTTTTT.

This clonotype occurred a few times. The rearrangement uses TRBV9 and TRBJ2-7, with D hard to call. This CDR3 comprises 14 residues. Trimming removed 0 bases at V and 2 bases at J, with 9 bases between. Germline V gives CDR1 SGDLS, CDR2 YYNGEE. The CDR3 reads CASSVGVGTYEQYF. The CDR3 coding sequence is TGTGCCAGCAGCGTAGGTGTTGGAACCTACGAGCAGTACTTC.

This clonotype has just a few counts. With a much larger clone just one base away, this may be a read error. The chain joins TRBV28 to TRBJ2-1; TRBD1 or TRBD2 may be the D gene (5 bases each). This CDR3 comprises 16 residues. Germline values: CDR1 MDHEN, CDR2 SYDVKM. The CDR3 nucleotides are TGTACCAGCAGTTTAGGGATGGGGGAAACGGGCAATGAGCAGTTCTTC. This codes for CTSSLGMGETGNEQFF.

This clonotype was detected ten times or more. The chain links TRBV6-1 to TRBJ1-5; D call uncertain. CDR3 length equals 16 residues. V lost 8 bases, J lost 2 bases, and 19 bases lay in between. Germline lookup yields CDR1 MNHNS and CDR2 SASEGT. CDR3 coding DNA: TGTGCCAGCGCCCAGGCCACAGTCCATGGCAATCAGCCCCAGCATTTT. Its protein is CASAQATVHGNQPQHF.

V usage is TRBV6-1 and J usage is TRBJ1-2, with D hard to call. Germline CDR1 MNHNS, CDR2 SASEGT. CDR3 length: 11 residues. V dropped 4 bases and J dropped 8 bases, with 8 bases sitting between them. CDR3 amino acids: CASSVVAGYTF. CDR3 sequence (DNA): TGTGCCAGCAGTGTGGTGGCCGGCTACACCTTC.

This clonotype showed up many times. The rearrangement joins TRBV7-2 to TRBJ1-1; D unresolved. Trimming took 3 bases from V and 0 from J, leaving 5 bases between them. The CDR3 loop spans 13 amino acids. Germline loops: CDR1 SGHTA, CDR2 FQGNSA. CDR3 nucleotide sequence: TGTGCCAGCAGCTTTAAAATGAACACTGAAGCTTTCTTT. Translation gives CASSFKMNTEAFF.

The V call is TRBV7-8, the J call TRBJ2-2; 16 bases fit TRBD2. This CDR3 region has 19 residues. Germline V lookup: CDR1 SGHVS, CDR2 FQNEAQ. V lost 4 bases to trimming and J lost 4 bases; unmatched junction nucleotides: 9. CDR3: CASSWPGLAGGVATGELFF. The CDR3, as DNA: TGTGCCAGCAGCTGGCCGGGACTAGCGGGAGGGGTCGCCACCGGGGAGCTGTTTTTT.

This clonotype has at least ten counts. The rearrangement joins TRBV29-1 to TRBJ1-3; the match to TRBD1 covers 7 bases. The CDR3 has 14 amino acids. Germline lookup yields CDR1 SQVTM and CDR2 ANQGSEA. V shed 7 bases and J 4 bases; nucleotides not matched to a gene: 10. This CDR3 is CSAGLDRRGNTIYF. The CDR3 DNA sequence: TGCAGCGCTGGTTTGGACAGGAGGGGAAACACCATATATTTT.

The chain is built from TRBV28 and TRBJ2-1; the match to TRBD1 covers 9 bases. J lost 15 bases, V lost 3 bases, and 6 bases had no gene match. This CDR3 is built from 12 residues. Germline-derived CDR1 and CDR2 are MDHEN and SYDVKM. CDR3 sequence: CASSLRDREGFF. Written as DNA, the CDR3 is TGTGCCAGCAGTTTGCGGGACAGGGAAGGGTTCTTC.